Below, one T cell receptor (beta chain) is given with its context. Sequencing was performed with immunoSEQ multiplex PCR; in TCRdb, only in-frame clones are kept and a portion is missing. The table includes 150,000 to 200,000 clones, approximately 80% detected once. In assigning cohorts, the study relied on participant-reported clinical history. These data belong to a study of blood T cell repertoires in COVID-19. Germline V gene data show CDR1 as SQVTM and CDR2 as ANQGSEA. V lost 3 bases, J lost 4 bases, and 9 bases lay in between. CDR3 length: 13 residues. Sequencing was done on a sample of PBMCs or T cells enriched from blood (not recorded which). The clonotype originates from a man in his sixties who had been exposed to COVID-19. V is TRBV29-1 and J is TRBJ2-2; possibly TRBD2 for D (5 bases). The CDR3 spells CSVDARVTGELFF. For the CDR3, the DNA is TGCAGCGTTGACGCGAGGGTCACCGGGGAGCTGTTTTTT.